This TCR beta chain was retrieved from a study of cytotoxic CD8 clonotypes in ibrutinib-treated CLL. Study-level information: Around 10 relapsed/refractory, over 14 treatment-naive; fewer than 18 IGHV unmutated. General observations from the study: Higher clonality was seen at ibrutinib response and a return toward baseline at progression. In comparison with age-matched healthy donors, baseline clonality was higher and tracked circulating CD8+ T-cell counts.

The CDR3 loop spans 11 amino acids. CDR1 SGHRS and CDR2 YFSETQ come from the germline V gene. V gave up 5 bases and J gave up 7 bases, with 6 bases separating them. With respect to this clone: Its antigen is unidentified.

Libraries were prepared by immunoSEQ multiplex PCR; TCRdb keeps only in-frame clonotypes and omits some of them. Seen here are 200,000 to 250,000 clones, more than 75% observed once, and the top ten hold about an eighth. The chain carries TRBV5-1 and TRBJ2-2, with no clear D. The source is a human donor with chronic lymphocytic leukemia. The input for sequencing was PBMCs, taken after 12 months of ibrutinib treatment. In DNA, the CDR3 is TGCGCCAGCAGGTGGGGCGGGGAGCTGTTTTTT. Translating it yields CASRWGGELFF. Looking up the rest from reference TRBV5-1 and TRBJ2-2 gives the full variable domain: KAGVTQTPRYLIKTRGQQVTLSCSPISGHRSVSWYQQTPGQGLQFLFEYFSETQRNKGNFPGRFSGRQFSNSRSEMNVSTLELGDSALYLCASRWGGELFFGEGSRLTVL.